This TCR beta chain was captured in a study of blood T cell repertoires in COVID-19. Study-level information: The samples span acute and convalescent COVID-19 from the United States, Italy and Spain. In each case, the material was cDNA or gDNA derived from T cells, B-cell-depleted T cells, or PBMCs.

Original processing notes: Reference gene primer amplification in the assay estimated nucleated cell counts. Using immunoSEQ multiplex PCR, the repertoire was profiled, and TCRdb retains in-frame clones only, with some absent. D and trimming were read from the DNA, whereas the V and J calls and clone size are those reported in that table. The sample lists 200,000 to 250,000 clones, about 91% seen once, with more than 1.4% in the top ten. The V and J ends lost 6 bases and 3 bases respectively, with 11 bases between them. CDR3 length: 13 amino acids. The genes are TRBV12-3 or TRBV12-4 and TRBJ1-1; possibly TRBD1 for D (6 bases). This sequence was found in a young man with active or convalescent COVID-19. Sequenced sample: peripheral blood. The CDR3 DNA reads TGTGCCAGCAGAACAGGGACCTACACTGAAGCTTTCTTT. The encoded protein is CASRTGTYTEAFF.